The 29 T cell receptor beta chains listed next were all sequenced from one sample in a study of CD8 T cells in ankylosing spondylitis. Each CDR3 protein gets one entry after TCRdb re-called the 5' RACE reads with MiXCR. This table has some 300,000 distinct CDR3 sequences, less than 25% appearing once. Material: blood, either unsorted or a sorted T cell fraction (not recorded which). These receptors were taken from a female donor with ankylosing spondylitis or in good health (not recorded which).

The chain joins TRBV20-1 to TRBJ2-3, with D unclear. Trimming stripped 1 base from V and 2 bases from J, with 7 bases between. The germline CDR1 and CDR2 sequences are DFQATT and SNEGSKA (reference sequence). The CDR3 runs 13 residues. The CDR3 here is CSARARLTDTQYF. CDR3 nucleotide sequence: TGCAGTGCTAGAGCACGCCTCACAGATACGCAGTATTTT.

There are a few counts of this clonotype. The CDR3 is CASSLVRTVHEQYF. The CDR3 bases are TGTGCCAGCAGCTTGGTAAGGACCGTCCACGAGCAGTACTTC. This chain uses TRBV5-5 with TRBJ2-7; D ambiguous. Trimming removed 0 bases from V and 5 bases from J, with 12 bases in between. Germline CDR1 is SGHKS and CDR2 is YYEKEE (reference sequence). The CDR3 is 14 amino acids.

The J gene is TRBJ2-5, the V gene TRBV12-3 or TRBV12-4, with 7 bases aligning to TRBD1. CDR3 length equals 15 residues. Losses at the gene ends were 5 bases for V and 5 bases for J; bases not matched to a gene: 11. The CDR3 nucleotides read TGTGCCAGCAGTAGAAGACAGGGCGTGGGGGAGACCCAGTACTTC. It translates to CASSRRQGVGETQYF.

This clonotype was detected a few times. The chain joins TRBV20-1 to TRBJ2-7; TRBD2 matches 7 bases. Trimming removed 3 bases from V and 2 bases from J; junction bases left unmatched: 7. CDR3 length: 14 residues. Germline-derived CDR1 and CDR2 are DFQATT and SNEGSKA (reference sequence). CDR3 sequence reads: CSASLGLGPYEQYF. CDR3 bases: TGCAGTGCTAGCCTAGGACTAGGCCCCTACGAGCAGTACTTC.

This clonotype appeared a few times. The V gene is TRBV4-3, the J gene TRBJ2-2; no clear D. This CDR3 is built from 15 residues. V lost 5 bases to trimming and J lost 4 bases, with 14 bases between them. Germline V gene lookup returns CDR1 LGHNA and CDR2 YSLEER. CDR3 in DNA: TGCGCCAGCAGCGATCAGCAAATCCTCACCGGGGAGCTGTTTTTT. As protein: CASSDQQILTGELFF.

This clonotype has more than one count but fewer than ten. The chain recombines TRBV7-2 with TRBJ1-2, with D perhaps TRBD1 (5 bases). The germline gives CDR1 SGHTA, CDR2 FQGNSA. This CDR3 region has 15 residues. The V end lost 2 bases, the J end lost 6 bases, and 16 bases lay between the germline ends. DNA of the CDR3: TGTGCCAGCAGCTTATTCGGCAGGGAGGATAATGGCTACACCTTC. Protein: CASSLFGREDNGYTF.

This clonotype was counted only a few times. The rearrangement joins TRBV6-2 or TRBV6-3 to TRBJ1-1; D may be TRBD1 (5 bases). Trimming left V 5 bases short and J 3 bases short, with 13 bases between. This CDR3 spans 14 amino acids. Germline lookup yields CDR1 MNHEY and CDR2 SVGEGT. The CDR3 DNA sequence: TGTGCCAGCAGTAACCCGGGACCACACACTGAAGCTTTCTTT. Its translation: CASSNPGPHTEAFF.

The V and J genes are TRBV6-1 and TRBJ1-3; D is unclear. V was shortened by 5 bases and J by 0 bases, with 11 bases between the two germline ends. The V gene's germline CDR1 is MNHNS and CDR2 SASEGT. The CDR3 has 15 residues. CDR3 nucleotides: TGTGCCAGCAGTCGCGGGCGAGTCTCTGGAAACACCATATATTTT. It encodes CASSRGRVSGNTIYF.

In DNA form, the CDR3 reads TGTGCCAGCAGTCCACGCCCGGCTAGCGAAGGCTACGAGCAGTACTTC. Translated, it gives CASSPRPASEGYEQYF. This chain joins TRBV27 and TRBJ2-7; D is possibly TRBD2 (6 bases). CDR3 length: 16 amino acids. CDR1 MNHEY and CDR2 SMNVEV come from the germline V gene (reference sequence). V dropped 5 bases and J dropped 3 bases, with 20 bases sitting between them.

This clonotype was seen repeatedly, ten times or more. The chain carries TRBV29-1 and TRBJ2-1; 8 bases map to TRBD2. Looked up from germline, CDR1 is SQVTM and CDR2 is ANQGSEA. CDR3 size: 12 residues. The ends lost 4 bases at V and 9 bases at J; junction bases unmatched: 5. The CDR3 DNA follows: TGCAGCGTTGTACTAGCGGTGGTTGAGCAGTTCTTC. Amino acid sequence: CSVVLAVVEQFF.

The chain carries TRBV28 and TRBJ2-7, with D tentatively TRBD2 (7 bases). The CDR3 contains 13 residues. The germline CDR1 and CDR2 sequences are MDHEN and SYDVKM. V shed 6 bases and J shed 7 bases, with 16 bases lying between them. CDR3 DNA: TGTGCCAGCAGGAGGGGGGGGATGGTAGAGCAGTACTTC. Translating gives CASRRGGMVEQYF.

This sequence joins TRBV7-3 and TRBJ2-1, with 7 bases matching TRBD1. With V trimmed by 4 bases and J by 2 bases, 5 bases remained unmatched. Germline CDR1 and CDR2: SGHTA and FQGTGA. The CDR3 sequence is 15 residues long. The CDR3 bases are TGTGCCAGCAGCTCCCGACAGGGCCCCTACAATGAGCAGTTCTTC. Its protein is CASSSRQGPYNEQFF.

This clonotype was picked up a small number of times. The J gene is TRBJ2-1, the V gene TRBV6-6; D remains unclear. Germline CDR1 MNHNY, CDR2 SVGAGI (reference sequence). Deletions cut 0 bases from V and 9 bases from J, with 6 bases between. The CDR3 sequence is 12 residues long. The CDR3 here is CASSYSRLEQFF. Here the CDR3 DNA reads TGTGCCAGCAGTTACTCGAGACTTGAGCAGTTCTTC.

This clonotype appeared many times. The CDR3 DNA reads as TGTGCCAGCAGCTTAGAGAGGATCACAGATACGCAGTATTTT. Residues: CASSLERITDTQYF. The V and J genes are TRBV11-2 and TRBJ2-3; no clear D gene. Germline V CDR1 and CDR2: SGHAT, FQNNGV. The CDR3 spans 14 residues. V was cut by 0 bases and J by 2 bases, with 6 bases left in between. The variable domain in full, completed from reference TRBV11-2 and TRBJ2-3, reads EAGVAQSPRYKIIEKRQSVAFWCNPISGHATLYWYQQILGQGPKLLIQFQNNGVVDDSQLPKDRFSAERLKGVDSTLKIQPAKLEDSAVYLCASSLERITDTQYFGPGTRLTVL.

The chain uses TRBV30 and TRBJ1-5; perhaps TRBD1 as D (5 bases). The CDR3 spans 13 residues. V was pared by 3 bases and J by 7 bases, with 13 bases between. Germline CDR1 reads GTSNPN; CDR2 reads SVGIG (reference sequence). CDR3 sequence reads: CAWRGGDSQPQHF. The CDR3 DNA reads as TGTGCCTGGAGGGGAGGAGACAGCCAGCCCCAGCATTTT.

The chain recombines TRBV7-7 with TRBJ2-1; no clear D gene. This CDR3 has 13 residues. Per the germline V gene, CDR1 is SSHAT and CDR2 is FNYEAQ (reference sequence). V lost 11 bases and J 6 bases, leaving 17 bases between the germline ends. CDR3 amino acids: CAVRAATTNEQFF. In DNA form, the CDR3 reads TGTGCCGTACGGGCCGCTACTACCAATGAGCAGTTCTTC.

This clonotype was picked up a small number of times. The V call is TRBV18, the J call TRBJ2-2, with TRBD2 matching 12 bases. CDR3 length: 18 amino acids. Germline V CDR1 and CDR2: KGHSH, LQKENI. V shed 4 bases and J 7 bases; nucleotides not matched to a gene: 13. The CDR3 reads CASSLQLTSGSGSGELFF. CDR3 DNA: TGTGCCAGCTCACTTCAACTGACTAGCGGGAGCGGAAGCGGGGAGCTGTTTTTT.

The chain uses TRBV12-3 or TRBV12-4 and TRBJ2-7; D not certain. Trimming stripped 5 bases from V and 3 bases from J, with 14 bases between. There are 14 residues in the CDR3. CDR3 in amino acids: CASSVIGPNYEQYF. The CDR3 DNA is TGTGCCAGCAGTGTAATAGGACCGAACTACGAGCAGTACTTC.

At least ten counts were recorded for this clonotype. V gene TRBV6-2 or TRBV6-3 combines with J gene TRBJ2-1; D may be TRBD1 or TRBD2 (5 bases each). Trimming cost V 6 bases and J 7 bases, with 22 bases left between them. This CDR3 comprises 16 residues. CDR1 MNHEY and CDR2 SVGEGT come from the germline V gene. The CDR3: CASSSWGIPGTNEQFF. CDR3 DNA sequence: TGTGCCAGCAGCAGTTGGGGGATACCCGGTACGAATGAGCAGTTCTTC.

There are many counts of this clonotype. The chain employs TRBV7-9 and TRBJ1-4; TRBD1 aligns across 8 bases. CDR1 and CDR2 (germline): SEHNR, FQNEAQ (reference sequence). Trimming cost V 2 bases and J 12 bases; bases outside gene matches: 14. The CDR3 runs to 16 residues. The CDR3 nucleotides read TGTGCCAGCAGCTTACGGTCCGGGACAGGAGAGAGGGAACTGTTTTTT. This codes for CASSLRSGTGERELFF.

This clonotype was recorded a few times. This sequence joins TRBV7-2 and TRBJ1-5; 7 nucleotides align to TRBD1. V lost 5 bases, J lost 6 bases, and 7 bases stayed unmatched. The CDR3 consists of 14 residues. In germline, CDR1 is SGHTA, CDR2 FQGNSA. The CDR3 sequence is CASSQTGYGQPQHF. The CDR3 DNA sequence: TGTGCCAGCAGCCAGACAGGGTATGGTCAGCCCCAGCATTTT.

This clonotype was seen more than once but under ten times. This chain links TRBV11-2 with TRBJ2-3; D could derive from TRBD1 or TRBD2 (6 bases each). The germline V gene encodes CDR1 SGHAT and CDR2 FQNNGV. The CDR3 sequence is 15 residues long. Trimming left V 1 base short and J 3 bases short, with 11 bases between. CDR3 region: CASSLGLGGTDTQYF. In DNA, the CDR3 is TGTGCCAGCAGCTTAGGACTAGGGGGAACAGATACGCAGTATTTT.

V usage is TRBV3-1 and J usage is TRBJ2-2; D may be TRBD1 or TRBD2 (5 bases each). The CDR3 runs 13 residues. Germline CDR1 is LGHDT and CDR2 is YNNKEL (reference sequence). Trimming left V 3 bases short and J 6 bases short, with 8 bases between. The CDR3 sequence: CASSQGESGELFF. The DNA of the CDR3 is TGTGCCAGCAGCCAGGGGGAGTCCGGGGAGCTGTTTTTT.

The rearrangement joins TRBV7-2 to TRBJ2-1; unclear D gene. Trimming took off 3 bases at V and 9 bases at J, with 6 bases between the two ends. Germline-derived CDR1 and CDR2 are SGHTA and FQGNSA. The CDR3 sequence is 11 residues long. The CDR3 reads CASSFSTEQFF. CDR3 in DNA: TGTGCCAGCAGCTTCTCCACTGAGCAGTTCTTC.

This clonotype turned up a few times. V is TRBV6-5 and J is TRBJ2-7; 13 nucleotides agree with TRBD2. Trimming removed 2 bases from V and 3 bases from J; junction bases left unmatched: 1. The CDR3 totals 15 residues. Germline assignment: CDR1 MNHEY and CDR2 SVGAGI. The CDR3 DNA reads as TGTGCCAGCAGTTACGGGACTAGCGGGATCTACGAGCAGTACTTC. Protein sequence: CASSYGTSGIYEQYF.

CDR3 sequence (DNA): TGTGCCAGCAGCGTGGGCGGGAGTGGTGCGGATACGCAGTATTTT. This codes for CASSVGGSGADTQYF. The V gene is TRBV7-2, the J gene TRBJ2-3, with 7 nucleotides matching TRBD2. Per the germline V gene, CDR1 is SGHTA and CDR2 is FQGNSA. The CDR3 is 15 residues long. The ends lost 5 bases at V and 6 bases at J; junction bases unmatched: 11.

This clonotype was observed a few times. This chain links TRBV20-1 with TRBJ1-1; D is unclear. CDR3 length: 16 residues. Germline CDR1 reads DFQATT; CDR2 reads SNEGSKA (reference sequence). V was shortened by 0 bases and J by 0 bases, with 14 bases between the two germline ends. Here the CDR3 reads CSARDRDRILNTEAFF. The CDR3 DNA reads as TGCAGTGCTAGAGATAGGGATCGGATATTGAACACTGAAGCTTTCTTT.

J is TRBJ2-7 and V is TRBV20-1, with 9 bases matching TRBD2. Germline trimming cut 3 bases from V and 5 bases from J; bases unmatched to any gene: 17. Germline V gene lookup returns CDR1 DFQATT and CDR2 SNEGSKA (reference sequence). The CDR3 covers 17 residues. Written as DNA, the CDR3 is TGCAGTGCTAGCGCTAGGGGTAGGCTAGCGGGACTGAACGAGCAGTACTTC. Its protein is CSASARGRLAGLNEQYF.

The J gene is TRBJ2-7, the V gene TRBV15, with TRBD1 identical over 8 bases. The CDR3 is 15 residues long. V lost 0 bases and J lost 3; bases outside the gene matches: 4. Germline CDR1 reads LNHNV; CDR2 reads YYDKDF (reference sequence). CDR3 in amino acids: CATSRDQGASYEQYF. The CDR3 coding sequence is TGTGCCACCAGCAGAGATCAGGGGGCGAGCTACGAGCAGTACTTC.